Presented here are 2 T cell receptor beta chains from one specimen sequenced in a study of blood T cell repertoires in COVID-19. This table comes from immunoSEQ multiplex PCR, and its TCRdb copy is limited to in-frame clones, with some not included. The table records 130,000 to 150,000 clones, approximately 84% of them present only once. The sequenced sample was peripheral blood. The receptors originated from a human donor in a cohort sampled during active COVID-19.

V usage is TRBV2 and J usage is TRBJ2-3, with 12 bases fitting TRBD2. This CDR3 is built from 16 residues. V shed 0 bases and J 8 bases; nucleotides not matched to a gene: 6. CDR1 and CDR2 from the germline V gene are SNHLY and FYNNEI. This CDR3 is CASSEALAGGQRTQYF. The CDR3 coding sequence is TGTGCCAGCAGTGAAGCGCTAGCGGGAGGGCAACGTACGCAGTATTTT.

The genes are TRBV25-1 and TRBJ1-1, with 10 bases matching TRBD1. The CDR3 extends over 13 amino acids. The junction had 5 bases not matched to a gene; V was cut back by 5 bases and J by 8 bases. The V gene's germline CDR1 is MGHDK and CDR2 SYGVNS. The CDR3 region has the DNA TGTGCCAGCAGTCAGACAGGGGGCACAGAAGCTTTCTTT. It translates to CASSQTGGTEAFF.